This T cell receptor (beta chain) was identified during a study of OX40 agonist ivuxolimab in advanced cancers. Study details: Anti-PD-1, anti-PD-L1 or anti-CTLA-4 therapy given earlier was allowed, and approximately 40% had some. Study-level points and caveats: Specificity for antigen went undetermined in the expanded peripheral T cells. Relative to CD4+, CD8+ T cells held more expanded clones on average.

The CDR3 runs to 14 residues. The germline CDR1 and CDR2 sequences are LNHDA and SQIVND (reference sequence). V was trimmed by 6 bases and J by 4 bases, leaving 13 bases between them. This table comes from immunoSEQ multiplex PCR, and its TCRdb copy is limited to in-frame clones, with some not included. There are around 70,000 clones in the sample; around nine tenths occur only once, and around 6.1% lies in the top ten. Concerning this clone itself: Its antigen is currently unknown.

The source of this sequence is an adult with an advanced solid tumor such as melanoma, head and neck, liver or kidney cancer. Sequenced here: CD4+ or CD8+ T cells sorted from blood, sampled in a trial of the OX40 agonist ivuxolimab. This chain joins TRBV19 and TRBJ2-1; D perhaps matches TRBD2 (6 bases). Here the CDR3 DNA reads TGTGCCAGTAGCCAGTTGGGGGGTTACAATGAGCAGTTCTTC. Residues: CASSQLGGYNEQFF.